The 23 T cell receptor beta chains reported below all come from one sample, sequenced in a study of beta chain features in type 1 diabetes. The sequenced template was cDNA made from the entire isolated RNA. TCRdb's copy holds only in-frame clones and misses some; the assay was immunoSEQ multiplex PCR. The sample yields hundreds of thousands of clones, around 15% seen once. Sequences were obtained from naive CD4+ T cells from blood. These receptors were taken from a young man in good health.

This clone was counted only a few times. The CDR3 loop reads CASSLGTDPSYEQYF. CDR3 sequence (DNA): TGTGCCAGCAGCTTAGGGACGGATCCTTCCTACGAGCAGTACTTC. The chain employs TRBV5-4 and TRBJ2-7, with D possibly called TRBD1 or TRBD2 (5 bases each). Germline values: CDR1 SGHNT, CDR2 YYREEE (reference sequence). The V end was cut by 2 bases, the J end by 1 base, with 13 bases between. CDR3 length equals 15 residues.

The chain recombines TRBV5-6 with TRBJ2-1; D remains ambiguous. The V and J ends lost 0 bases and 14 bases respectively, with 15 bases between them. Germline-derived CDR1 and CDR2 are SGHDT and YYEEEE. The CDR3 contains 13 residues. The CDR3 loop reads CASSLGPELRKFF. Written as DNA, the CDR3 is TGTGCCAGCAGCTTGGGACCCGAGCTAAGAAAGTTCTTC.

Concerning this clone: This CDR3 is also generated by other DNA sequences in the sample. The chain has TRBV2 and TRBJ1-5; D uncertain. The germline V gene has CDR1 SNHLY and CDR2 FYNNEI. This CDR3 spans 14 amino acids. The germline V and J ends were trimmed by 4 bases and 0 bases, with 7 bases remaining between them. The CDR3 loop is CASSGGYSNQPQHF. The CDR3 bases are TGTGCCAGCAGTGGAGGGTATAGCAATCAGCCCCAGCATTTT.

The chain is built from TRBV7-3 and TRBJ2-2; possible D gene TRBD1, 6 bases. The CDR3 length is 16 residues. Germline V gene sequence: CDR1 SGHTA, CDR2 FQGTGA. V shed 4 bases and J shed 6 bases, with 18 bases lying between them. The CDR3 DNA sequence: TGTGCCAGCAGCTCTTTCACAGGGCCGAGGGCCGGGGAGCTGTTTTTT. Protein product: CASSSFTGPRAGELFF.

The gene calls are TRBV28 and TRBJ2-1; 10 bases line up with TRBD1. This CDR3 contains 13 residues. CDR1 and CDR2 (germline): MDHEN, SYDVKM. J gave up 6 bases and V 6 bases, and 2 bases lay outside the gene matches. The CDR3 loop reads CASRRTGGNEQFF. In DNA form, the CDR3 reads TGTGCCAGCAGACGGACAGGGGGCAATGAGCAGTTCTTC.

This chain joins TRBV5-1 and TRBJ2-3; 7 bases match TRBD2. CDR1 is SGHRS, CDR2 YFSETQ, per germline. J gave up 7 bases and V 2 bases, and 10 bases lay outside the gene matches. The length of the CDR3 is 15 residues. CDR3 nucleotide sequence: TGCGCCAGCAGCTTCCGGGGGGAGGCAGGGAATACGCAGTATTTT. This translates into CASSFRGEAGNTQYF.

V and J are TRBV5-1 and TRBJ2-6; 8 nucleotides align to TRBD2. This CDR3 comprises 17 residues. J lost 3 bases, V lost 5 bases, and 10 bases had no gene match. CDR1 is SGHRS and CDR2 is YFSETQ in the germline V gene. CDR3 amino acids: CASRTGTRNFGANVLTF. CDR3 coding DNA: TGCGCCAGCAGAACCGGGACTAGGAACTTTGGGGCCAACGTCCTGACTTTC.

The CDR3 here is CASSMGGLGYNEQFF. In DNA, the CDR3 is TGTGCCAGTAGTATGGGGGGCCTCGGGTACAATGAGCAGTTCTTC. This rearrangement joins TRBV19 to TRBJ2-1, with D perhaps given as TRBD1 or TRBD2 (6 bases each). CDR1 LNHDA and CDR2 SQIVND come from the germline V gene (reference sequence). This CDR3 has 15 amino acids. V lost 3 bases and J 4 bases, leaving 13 bases between the germline ends.

This clone was picked up a small number of times. CDR3 amino acids: CASSFPPYRDRGHHEQFF. CDR3 sequence (DNA): TGTGCCAGCAGCTTCCCCCCATACCGGGACAGGGGGCATCATGAGCAGTTCTTC. The chain recombines TRBV7-2 with TRBJ2-1, with 12 bases identical to TRBD1. V was clipped by 3 bases and J by 8 bases; unmatched bases: 14. Germline-derived CDR1 and CDR2 are SGHTA and FQGNSA. This CDR3 has 18 residues. The full variable domain, with the rest looked up from reference TRBV7-2 and TRBJ2-1, is GAGVSQSPSNKVTEKGKDVELRCDPISGHTALYWYRQSLGQGLEFLIYFQGNSAPDKSGLPSDRFSAERTGGSVSTLTIQRTQQEDSAVYLCASSFPPYRDRGHHEQFFGPGTRLTVL.

The sample holds a few counts of this clone. This rearrangement joins TRBV30 to TRBJ2-5, with D unresolved. This CDR3 spans 13 amino acids. Trimming left V 5 bases short and J 5 bases short, with 15 bases between. Germline V CDR1 and CDR2: GTSNPN, SVGIG (reference sequence). The CDR3 DNA follows: TGTGCCTGGGTGGGGAACGGGCCGGAGACCCAGTACTTC. This gives the protein CAWVGNGPETQYF.

The rearrangement joins TRBV29-1 to TRBJ1-5; possible D gene TRBD1, 6 bases. Looked up from germline, CDR1 is SQVTM and CDR2 is ANQGSEA. Trimming removed 4 bases at V and 1 base at J, with 14 bases between. There are 15 residues in the CDR3. This chain's CDR3 is CSVGEDRRSNQPQHF. Here the CDR3 DNA reads TGCAGCGTTGGGGAAGACAGGAGAAGCAATCAGCCCCAGCATTTT.

This sequence joins TRBV11-3 and TRBJ1-2; D may be TRBD1 (5 bases). This CDR3 has 14 residues. The V and J ends lost 1 base and 2 bases respectively, with 8 bases between them. Per the germline V gene, CDR1 is SGHNT and CDR2 is YENEEA. The CDR3 reads CASSLAPGNYGYTF. CDR3 DNA sequence: TGTGCCAGCAGCTTAGCGCCAGGGAACTATGGCTACACCTTC.

The rearrangement uses TRBV9 and TRBJ2-5; TRBD2 matches 8 bases. The germline gives CDR1 SGDLS, CDR2 YYNGEE. With 3 bases clipped from V and 4 bases from J, the junction kept 11 bases outside the gene matches. The CDR3 runs to 16 residues. CDR3 in amino acids: CASSAGRAGAVETQYF. Written as DNA, the CDR3 is TGTGCCAGCAGCGCCGGGAGAGCGGGAGCTGTAGAGACCCAGTACTTC.

The rearrangement joins TRBV30 to TRBJ1-6; D unresolved. CDR3 size: 13 residues. Germline V gives CDR1 GTSNPN, CDR2 SVGIG (reference sequence). The V gene lost 8 bases and the J gene lost 4 bases, with 12 bases spanning the gap. The chain's CDR3 is CAHSGSYNSPLHF. Written as DNA, the CDR3 is TGTGCCCATTCCGGGTCTTATAATTCACCCCTCCACTTT.

The chain uses TRBV6-5 and TRBJ2-7; D ambiguous. This CDR3 contains 13 residues. CDR1 is MNHEY and CDR2 is SVGAGI in the germline V gene. V was cut by 5 bases and J by 5 bases, with 13 bases left in between. In nucleotides, the CDR3 is TGTGCCAGCAGTCTAGGCAGAATAAACGAGCAGTACTTC. Amino acid sequence: CASSLGRINEQYF.

The gene calls are TRBV4-2 and TRBJ2-7, with a possible D match to TRBD1 (5 bases). Germline V gene lookup returns CDR1 LGHNA and CDR2 YNFKEQ. V was pared by 1 base and J by 0 bases, with 16 bases between. The CDR3 consists of 17 residues. CDR3 sequence reads: CASSQVPRTTYSYEQYF. CDR3 sequence (DNA): TGTGCCAGCAGCCAAGTGCCTAGGACAACCTACTCCTACGAGCAGTACTTC.

This clone was seen a handful of times. This rearrangement joins TRBV6-5 to TRBJ1-6, with D tentatively TRBD1 (5 bases). Germline CDR1 is MNHEY and CDR2 is SVGAGI. The CDR3 contains 15 residues. V lost 2 bases to trimming and J lost 12 bases, with 17 bases between them. CDR3 residues: CASSYITTQRGPLHF. CDR3 sequence (DNA): TGTGCCAGCAGTTACATCACGACCCAAAGGGGACCCCTCCACTTT.

This clone appeared a few times. The gene calls are TRBV11-1 and TRBJ1-2; the D is unclear. V lost 5 bases and J 8 bases, leaving 18 bases between the germline ends. The CDR3 has 14 amino acids. The germline V gene encodes CDR1 SGHAT and CDR2 FQDESV (reference sequence). This chain's CDR3 is CASSTAGSTGGYTF. CDR3 in DNA: TGTGCCAGCAGCACCGCCGGCAGCACTGGGGGCTACACCTTC. Full variable domain (remainder filled in from reference TRBV11-1 and TRBJ1-2): EAEVAQSPRYKITEKSQAVAFWCDPISGHATLYWYRQILGQGPELLVQFQDESVVDDSQLPKDRFSAERLKGVDSTLKIQPAELGDSAMYLCASSTAGSTGGYTFGSGTRLTVV.

The J gene is TRBJ2-5, the V gene TRBV9; D gene uncertain. The CDR3 has 12 amino acids. V gave up 0 bases and J gave up 4 bases, with 4 bases separating them. The germline gives CDR1 SGDLS, CDR2 YYNGEE. In DNA form, the CDR3 reads TGTGCCAGCAGCGTAGCTACAGAGACCCAGTACTTC. It codes for CASSVATETQYF.

The chain couples TRBV11-3 to TRBJ2-6, with 8 bases that match TRBD1. With V trimmed by 6 bases and J by 0 bases, 7 bases remained unmatched. This CDR3 contains 17 residues. In germline, CDR1 is SGHNT, CDR2 YENEEA. The CDR3 DNA is TGTGCCAGCAGTACCGGGACAGGTCCCTCTGGGGCCAACGTCCTGACTTTC. Protein product: CASSTGTGPSGANVLTF.

The V call is TRBV19, the J call TRBJ1-2, with 7 bases identical to TRBD1. J gave up 6 bases and V 3 bases, and 4 bases lay outside the gene matches. Germline loops: CDR1 LNHDA, CDR2 SQIVND (reference sequence). The CDR3 is 13 amino acids. The DNA of the CDR3 is TGTGCCAGTAGTATCTCAACAGGGGATGGCTACACCTTC. As protein: CASSISTGDGYTF.

A few counts support this clone. V and J are TRBV19 and TRBJ1-2, with D uncertain. This CDR3 is 13 amino acids long. Germline values: CDR1 LNHDA, CDR2 SQIVND (reference sequence). Trimming stripped 5 bases from V and 6 bases from J, with 13 bases between. This chain's CDR3 is CASSLTGRDGYTF. CDR3 DNA: TGTGCCAGTAGTCTGACCGGGCGGGATGGCTACACCTTC.

This clone was observed a few times. This chain uses TRBV28 with TRBJ1-5; D unresolved. The CDR3 runs to 12 residues. V gave up 11 bases and J gave up 6 bases, with 14 bases separating them. Germline V gene data show CDR1 as MDHEN and CDR2 as SYDVKM. The CDR3 is CACSGGSQPQHF. The CDR3 DNA sequence: TGTGCCTGCTCAGGAGGGAGTCAGCCCCAGCATTTT. Combining the CDR3 with reference TRBV28 and TRBJ1-5 gives the whole variable domain DVKVTQSSRYLVKRTGEKVFLECVQDMDHENMFWYRQDPGLGLRLIYFSYDVKMKEKGDIPEGYSVSREKKERFSLILESASTNQTSMYLCACSGGSQPQHFGDGTRLSIL.